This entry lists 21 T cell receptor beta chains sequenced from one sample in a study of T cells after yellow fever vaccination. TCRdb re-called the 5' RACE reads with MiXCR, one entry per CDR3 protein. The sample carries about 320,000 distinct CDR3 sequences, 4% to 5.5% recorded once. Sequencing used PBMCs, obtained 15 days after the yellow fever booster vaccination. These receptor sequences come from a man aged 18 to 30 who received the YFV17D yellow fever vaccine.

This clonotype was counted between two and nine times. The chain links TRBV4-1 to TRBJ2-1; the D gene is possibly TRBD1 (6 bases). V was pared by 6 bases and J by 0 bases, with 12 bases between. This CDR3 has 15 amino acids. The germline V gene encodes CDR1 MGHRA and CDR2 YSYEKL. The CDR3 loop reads CASRQGSSSYNEQFF. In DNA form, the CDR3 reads TGCGCCAGCAGGCAGGGGTCGAGCTCCTACAATGAGCAGTTCTTC.

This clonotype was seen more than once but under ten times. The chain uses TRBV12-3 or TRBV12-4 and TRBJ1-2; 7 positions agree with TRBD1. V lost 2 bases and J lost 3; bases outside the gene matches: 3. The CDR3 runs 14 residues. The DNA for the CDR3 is TGTGCCAGCAGTTTATTAGGGGGCTACTATGGCTACACCTTC. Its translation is CASSLLGGYYGYTF.

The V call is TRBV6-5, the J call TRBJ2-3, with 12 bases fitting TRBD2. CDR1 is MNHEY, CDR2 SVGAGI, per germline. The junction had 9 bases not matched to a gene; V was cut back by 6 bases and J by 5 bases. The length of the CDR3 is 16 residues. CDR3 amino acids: CASSHLAGGLKDTQYF. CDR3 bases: TGTGCCAGCAGCCACCTAGCGGGGGGGCTTAAAGATACGCAGTATTTT.

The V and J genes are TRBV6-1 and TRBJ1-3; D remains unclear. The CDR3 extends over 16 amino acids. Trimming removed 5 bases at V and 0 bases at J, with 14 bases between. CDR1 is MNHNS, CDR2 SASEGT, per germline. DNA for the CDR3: TGTGCCAGCAGTTCCCCGGGCAGCCGCTCTGGAAACACCATATATTTT. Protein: CASSSPGSRSGNTIYF.

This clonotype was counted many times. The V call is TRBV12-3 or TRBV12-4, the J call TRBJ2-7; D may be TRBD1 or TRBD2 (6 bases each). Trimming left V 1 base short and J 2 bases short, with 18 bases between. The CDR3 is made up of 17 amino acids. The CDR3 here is CASSLDQRGTHTYEQYF. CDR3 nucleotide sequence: TGTGCCAGCAGTTTAGATCAAAGGGGGACTCATACCTACGAGCAGTACTTC.

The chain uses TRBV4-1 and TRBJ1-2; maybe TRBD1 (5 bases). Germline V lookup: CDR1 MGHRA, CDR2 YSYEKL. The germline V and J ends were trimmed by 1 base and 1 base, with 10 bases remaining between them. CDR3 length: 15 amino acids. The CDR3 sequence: CASSQGDGGNYGYTF. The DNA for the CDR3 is TGCGCCAGCAGCCAAGGAGACGGGGGTAACTATGGCTACACCTTC.

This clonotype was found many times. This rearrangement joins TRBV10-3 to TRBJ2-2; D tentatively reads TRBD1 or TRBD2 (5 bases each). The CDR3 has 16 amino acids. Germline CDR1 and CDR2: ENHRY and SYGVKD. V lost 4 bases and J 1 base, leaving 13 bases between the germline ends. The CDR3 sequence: CAISGQLAGNTGELFF. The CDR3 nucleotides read TGTGCCATCAGTGGACAGTTGGCGGGGAACACCGGGGAGCTGTTTTTT.

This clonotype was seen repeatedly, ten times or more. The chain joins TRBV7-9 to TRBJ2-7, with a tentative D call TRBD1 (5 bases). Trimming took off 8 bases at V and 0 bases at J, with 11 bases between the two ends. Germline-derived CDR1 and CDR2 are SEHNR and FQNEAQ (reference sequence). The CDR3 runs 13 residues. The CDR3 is CASGKDSSYEQYF. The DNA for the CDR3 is TGTGCCAGCGGCAAAGACAGCTCCTACGAGCAGTACTTC.

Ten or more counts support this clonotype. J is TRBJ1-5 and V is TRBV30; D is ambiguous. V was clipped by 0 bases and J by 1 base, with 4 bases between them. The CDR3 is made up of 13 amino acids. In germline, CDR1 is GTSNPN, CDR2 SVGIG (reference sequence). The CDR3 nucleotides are TGTGCCTGGAGTGTAACCAGCAATCAGCCCCAGCATTTT. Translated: CAWSVTSNQPQHF.

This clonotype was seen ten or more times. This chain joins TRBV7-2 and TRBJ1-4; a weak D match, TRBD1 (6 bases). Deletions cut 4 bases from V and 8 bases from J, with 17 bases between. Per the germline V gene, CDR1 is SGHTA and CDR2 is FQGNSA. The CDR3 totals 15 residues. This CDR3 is CASSSRPGGVEKLFF. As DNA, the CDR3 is TGTGCCAGCAGCTCCCGTCCCGGGGGCGTAGAAAAACTGTTTTTT.

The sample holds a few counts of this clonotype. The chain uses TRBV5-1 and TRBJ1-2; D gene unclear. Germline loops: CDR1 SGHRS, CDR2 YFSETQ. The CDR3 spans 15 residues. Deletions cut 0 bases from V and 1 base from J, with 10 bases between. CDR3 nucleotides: TGCGCCAGCAGCTTGGTGTCTGTGGGTAACTATGGCTACACCTTC. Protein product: CASSLVSVGNYGYTF. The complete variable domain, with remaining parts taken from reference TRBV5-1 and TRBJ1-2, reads KAGVTQTPRYLIKTRGQQVTLSCSPISGHRSVSWYQQTPGQGLQFLFEYFSETQRNKGNFPGRFSGRQFSNSRSEMNVSTLELGDSALYLCASSLVSVGNYGYTFGSGTRLTVV.

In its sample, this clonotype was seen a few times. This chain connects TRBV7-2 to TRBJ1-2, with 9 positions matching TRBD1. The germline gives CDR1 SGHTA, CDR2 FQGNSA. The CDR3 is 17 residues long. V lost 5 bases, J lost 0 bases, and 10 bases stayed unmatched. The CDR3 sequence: CASSAPGQGPSNYGYTF. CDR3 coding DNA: TGTGCCAGCAGCGCCCCGGGACAGGGACCCTCTAACTATGGCTACACCTTC.

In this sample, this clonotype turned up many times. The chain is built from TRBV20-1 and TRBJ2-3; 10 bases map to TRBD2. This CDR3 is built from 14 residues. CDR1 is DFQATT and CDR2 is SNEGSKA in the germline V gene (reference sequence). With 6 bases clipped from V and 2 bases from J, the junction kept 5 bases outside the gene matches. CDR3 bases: TGCAGTGCGCGTACTAGCGGGAACACAGATACGCAGTATTTT. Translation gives CSARTSGNTDTQYF.

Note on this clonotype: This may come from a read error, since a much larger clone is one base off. The DNA of the CDR3 is TGCGCCAGCAGCTTGTACAGGGAGGGATTCGACTACAATGAGCACTTCTTC. It specifies CASSLYREGFDYNEHFF. The rearrangement joins TRBV5-1 to TRBJ2-1; D might be TRBD2 (7 bases). Germline CDR1 reads SGHRS; CDR2 reads YFSETQ. The CDR3 spans 17 residues. Looking up the rest from reference TRBV5-1 and TRBJ2-1 gives the full variable domain: KAGVTQTPRYLIKTRGQQVTLSCSPISGHRSVSWYQQTPGQGLQFLFEYFSETQRNKGNFPGRFSGRQFSNSRSEMNVSTLELGDSALYLCASSLYREGFDYNEHFFGPGTRLTVL.

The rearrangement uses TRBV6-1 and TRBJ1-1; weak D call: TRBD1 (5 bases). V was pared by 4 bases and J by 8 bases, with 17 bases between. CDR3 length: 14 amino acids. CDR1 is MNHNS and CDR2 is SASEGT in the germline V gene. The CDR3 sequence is CASSARNIPGEAFF. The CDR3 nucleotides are TGTGCCAGCAGTGCCCGTAATATACCAGGGGAAGCTTTCTTT.

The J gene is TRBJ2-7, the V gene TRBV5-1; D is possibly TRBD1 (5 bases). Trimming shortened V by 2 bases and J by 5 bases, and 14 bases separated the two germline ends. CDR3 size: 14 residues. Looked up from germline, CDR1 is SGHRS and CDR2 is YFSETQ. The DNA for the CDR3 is TGCGCCAGCAGCTTTGAGCCAGGGCCCCACGAGCAGTACTTC. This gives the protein CASSFEPGPHEQYF. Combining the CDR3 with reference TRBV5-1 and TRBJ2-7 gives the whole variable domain KAGVTQTPRYLIKTRGQQVTLSCSPISGHRSVSWYQQTPGQGLQFLFEYFSETQRNKGNFPGRFSGRQFSNSRSEMNVSTLELGDSALYLCASSFEPGPHEQYFGPGTRLTVT.

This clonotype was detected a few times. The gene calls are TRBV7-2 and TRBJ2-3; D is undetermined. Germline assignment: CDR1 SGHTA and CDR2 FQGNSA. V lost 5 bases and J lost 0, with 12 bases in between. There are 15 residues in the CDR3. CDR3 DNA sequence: TGTGCCAGCAGCCGCTACAAGTCTAGCACAGATACGCAGTATTTT. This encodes CASSRYKSSTDTQYF.

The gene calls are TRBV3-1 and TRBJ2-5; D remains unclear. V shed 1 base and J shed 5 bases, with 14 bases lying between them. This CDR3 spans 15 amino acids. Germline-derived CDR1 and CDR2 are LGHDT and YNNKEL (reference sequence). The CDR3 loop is CASSQVWARSETQYF. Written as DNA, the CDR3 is TGTGCCAGCAGCCAAGTTTGGGCTAGATCGGAGACCCAGTACTTC.

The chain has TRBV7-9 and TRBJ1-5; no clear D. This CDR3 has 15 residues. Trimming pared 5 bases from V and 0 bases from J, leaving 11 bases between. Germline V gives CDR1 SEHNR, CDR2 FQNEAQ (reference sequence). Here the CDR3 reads CASSADGFSNQPQHF. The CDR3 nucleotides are TGTGCCAGCAGCGCGGACGGATTTAGCAATCAGCCCCAGCATTTT.

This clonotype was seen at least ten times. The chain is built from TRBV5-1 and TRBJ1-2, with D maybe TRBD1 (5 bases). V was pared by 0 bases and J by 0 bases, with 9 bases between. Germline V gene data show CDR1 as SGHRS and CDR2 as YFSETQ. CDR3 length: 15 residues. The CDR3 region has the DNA TGCGCCAGCAGCTTGGAGCCGACAGCTAACTATGGCTACACCTTC. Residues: CASSLEPTANYGYTF.

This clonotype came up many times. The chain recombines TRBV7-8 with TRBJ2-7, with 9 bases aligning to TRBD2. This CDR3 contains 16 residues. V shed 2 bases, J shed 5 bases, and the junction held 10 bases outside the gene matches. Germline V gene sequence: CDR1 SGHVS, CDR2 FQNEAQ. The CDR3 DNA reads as TGTGCCAGCAGCTTATCGCGGCTAGCGGGGTGGAACGAGCAGTACTTC. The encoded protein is CASSLSRLAGWNEQYF.